This T cell receptor beta chain was profiled in a study of neoadjuvant anti-PD-1 for oral cavity cancer. Study overall: Patients mostly received three to four biweekly nivolumab doses at 3 mg/kg before surgery.

PBMC libraries mostly used 400 to 550 ng of input genomic DNA, with six replicates per sample. Using immunoSEQ multiplex PCR, the repertoire was profiled, and TCRdb retains in-frame clones only, with some absent. This table holds about 68,000 clones, roughly 84% found once. Study outcomes and limitations: With three patients per group, TCR findings need larger cohorts.

With respect to this clone: Its antigen remains unidentified.

The time point was: after neoadjuvant nivolumab, at surgical resection. These oral cavity squamous cell carcinomas were HPV-negative and locally advanced. This CDR3 region has 15 residues. Trimming took 6 bases from V and 0 from J; bases not matched to a gene: 4. The germline CDR1 and CDR2 sequences are LNHDA and SQIVND (reference sequence). This TCR derives from a person aged 35 to 85 with oral cavity squamous cell carcinoma. The source material was PBMCs, sampled after nivolumab (anti-PD-1) treatment. This chain joins TRBV19 and TRBJ2-2, with 7 bases fitting TRBD1. DNA for the CDR3: TGTGCCAGTAGGGGACAGTCGGCGAACACCGGGGAGCTGTTTTTT. Protein product: CASRGQSANTGELFF.